The clone carrying this T cell receptor (beta chain) turned up a few times. Its antigen remains unknown. This entry is derived from a study of response to subunit inactivated influenza vaccine. Study observations and caveats: Few new T cells, the authors suggested, are recruited by each seasonal influenza vaccination.

Using its own MiXCR run on the RT-PCR reads, TCRdb lists one record per CDR3 protein. The table has hundreds of thousands of distinct CDR3 sequences, 6.5% to 8% seen once. This CDR3 spans 15 amino acids. Germline CDR1 is SGHTA and CDR2 is FQGNSA. V lost 5 bases to trimming and J lost 7 bases; unmatched junction nucleotides: 6. The input for sequencing was PBMCs from blood, taken 23 months after vaccination. The sequence came from a man aged 50 to 69 who received an inactivated influenza vaccine. The chain employs TRBV7-2 and TRBJ1-6; 9 bases are a match to TRBD1. CDR3 DNA: TGTGCCAGCAGCCCCGGGACAGGGCAAAATTCACCCCTCCACTTT. Translation gives CASSPGTGQNSPLHF.